These 30 T cell receptor beta chains originate from one sample sequenced in a study of PD-1 blockade in classical Hodgkin lymphoma. There was relapse after autologous stem cell transplantation in every patient, and there was variation in brentuximab vedotin exposure. Out of thawed PBMCs, magnetic negative selection purified CD4+ T cells. This table comes from immunoSEQ multiplex PCR, and its TCRdb copy is limited to in-frame clones, with some not included. The sample has 30,000 or so clones, 65% to 90% seen once. The source was CD4+ T cells from blood, collected at baseline. The receptors here all came from a human donor with classical Hodgkin lymphoma.

This clone was found a few times. The chain joins TRBV5-8 to TRBJ1-5; tentatively, D is TRBD1 (6 bases). The CDR3 contains 16 residues. Trimming removed 5 bases at V and 0 bases at J, with 15 bases between. Germline V CDR1 and CDR2: SGHTS, YDEGEE. The CDR3, as DNA: TGTGCCAGCAGTAAAGGGACATCATATAGCAATCAGCCCCAGCATTTT. Protein product: CASSKGTSYSNQPQHF. Variable domain in full (rest from reference TRBV5-8 and TRBJ1-5): EAGVTQSPTHLIKTRGQQATLRCSPISGHTSVYWYQQALGLGLQFLLWYDEGEERNRGNFPPRFSGRQFPNYSSELNVNALELEDSALYLCASSKGTSYSNQPQHFGDGTRLSIL.

This clone has a handful of counts. The chain combines TRBV4-3 with TRBJ1-1, with D perhaps matching TRBD1 (5 bases). The CDR3 consists of 12 residues. Trimming took off 0 bases at V and 10 bases at J, with 9 bases between the two ends. Germline V gene sequence: CDR1 LGHNA, CDR2 YSLEER. CDR3 loop: CASSQEGGTAFF. In DNA, the CDR3 is TGCGCCAGCAGCCAAGAGGGAGGGACAGCTTTCTTT.

The chain uses TRBV7-9 and TRBJ2-7; D might be TRBD1 or TRBD2, each matching 5 bases. V lost 0 bases to trimming and J lost 5 bases, with 14 bases between them. CDR1 and CDR2 from the germline V gene are SEHNR and FQNEAQ (reference sequence). There are 15 residues in the CDR3. The chain's CDR3 is CASSLASAGTHEQYF. The DNA of the CDR3 is TGTGCCAGCAGCTTAGCGTCGGCAGGGACCCACGAGCAGTACTTC. Supplemented by reference TRBV7-9 and TRBJ2-7, the full variable domain reads DTGVSQNPRHKITKRGQNVTFRCDPISEHNRLYWYRQTLGQGPEFLTYFQNEAQLEKSRLLSDRFSAERPKGSFSTLEIQRTEQGDSAMYLCASSLASAGTHEQYFGPGTRLTVT.

The chain couples TRBV5-1 to TRBJ2-1; 9 nucleotides match TRBD2. The CDR3 length is 18 residues. Losses at the gene ends were 0 bases for V and 0 bases for J; bases not matched to a gene: 7. CDR1 is SGHRS, CDR2 YFSETQ, per germline. The CDR3 sequence is CASSLASSGTVSYNEQFF. CDR3 in DNA: TGCGCCAGCAGCTTGGCGTCTAGCGGGACCGTCTCCTACAATGAGCAGTTCTTC. Based on the CDR3 plus reference TRBV5-1 and TRBJ2-1, the full variable domain is KAGVTQTPRYLIKTRGQQVTLSCSPISGHRSVSWYQQTPGQGLQFLFEYFSETQRNKGNFPGRFSGRQFSNSRSEMNVSTLELGDSALYLCASSLASSGTVSYNEQFFGPGTRLTVL.

DNA for the CDR3: TGTGCCAGCAGTTACCCCCGTGGAAGGAACACCGGGGAGCTGTTTTTT. Translation gives CASSYPRGRNTGELFF. V usage is TRBV6-5 and J usage is TRBJ2-2, with D hard to call. CDR3 length: 16 residues. With 2 bases removed from V and 1 base from J, the gap between germline ends came to 11 bases. Germline CDR1 and CDR2: MNHEY and SVGAGI.

The chain is built from TRBV4-3 and TRBJ2-1, with TRBD2 matching 7 bases. V lost 0 bases and J lost 3; bases outside the gene matches: 5. Germline-derived CDR1 and CDR2 are LGHNA and YSLEER. The CDR3 is made up of 16 amino acids. CDR3 DNA: TGCGCCAGCAGCCAAGAGCCTAGCGGATACTACAATGAGCAGTTCTTC. This codes for CASSQEPSGYYNEQFF.

This chain connects TRBV13 to TRBJ2-5; TRBD2 matches 8 bases. The CDR3 covers 13 residues. V was pared by 8 bases and J by 4 bases, with 6 bases of the junction left unmatched. Germline assignment: CDR1 PRHDT and CDR2 FYEKMQ (reference sequence). This chain's CDR3 is CASGFLAGETQYF. The CDR3 region has the DNA TGTGCCAGCGGTTTTCTAGCGGGAGAGACCCAGTACTTC.

This clone was recorded once. V usage is TRBV9 and J usage is TRBJ1-4; D gene uncertain. The V and J ends lost 2 bases and 7 bases respectively, with 18 bases between them. The CDR3 has 16 amino acids. The germline gives CDR1 SGDLS, CDR2 YYNGEE. CDR3 residues: CASSVEPDRPGEKLFF. The CDR3 region has the DNA TGTGCCAGCAGCGTGGAGCCTGACCGACCGGGTGAAAAACTGTTTTTT.

The chain joins TRBV28 to TRBJ2-3, with TRBD2 matching 8 bases. CDR3 length: 16 amino acids. Trimming at V came to 4 bases and at J to 1 base, leaving 7 bases not matched to a gene. Germline V gene data show CDR1 as MDHEN and CDR2 as SYDVKM. CDR3 protein: CASSSRGSGGTDTQYF. CDR3 sequence (DNA): TGTGCCAGCAGTTCGCGGGGTAGCGGGGGCACAGATACGCAGTATTTT.

The V call is TRBV19, the J call TRBJ1-4; 8 positions match TRBD1. The V gene end was trimmed by 7 bases and the J gene end by 3 bases; junction bases not matched to a gene: 10. The CDR3 loop spans 16 amino acids. The V gene's germline CDR1 is LNHDA and CDR2 SQIVND (reference sequence). CDR3 nucleotides: TGTGCCAGTAAGCAGACAGGGGACGTGTCTAATGAAAAACTGTTTTTT. It specifies CASKQTGDVSNEKLFF.

The chain recombines TRBV6-1 with TRBJ1-4; no clear D. The CDR3 is 15 residues long. In germline, CDR1 is MNHNS, CDR2 SASEGT. V dropped 5 bases and J dropped 2 bases, with 12 bases sitting between them. This CDR3 is CASSKEEGTNEKLFF. The CDR3 coding sequence is TGTGCCAGCAGTAAAGAGGAGGGTACTAATGAAAAACTGTTTTTT.

The rearrangement links TRBV29-1 to TRBJ2-1, with D possibly matching TRBD1 (5 bases). Germline V lookup: CDR1 SQVTM, CDR2 ANQGSEA. Trimming stripped 4 bases from V and 9 bases from J, with 13 bases between. This CDR3 is built from 12 residues. CDR3 in amino acids: CSVAGQDAEQFF. The CDR3 nucleotides are TGCAGCGTTGCAGGGCAGGATGCTGAGCAGTTCTTC.

The chain uses TRBV25-1 and TRBJ1-2, with D unclear. The CDR3 totals 15 residues. V lost 2 bases and J lost 7, with 17 bases in between. Germline CDR1 reads MGHDK; CDR2 reads SYGVNS. The CDR3 coding sequence is TGTGCCAGCAGTGAACAAGGGCTCCAGTGGAGTGGCTACACCTTC. It specifies CASSEQGLQWSGYTF.

V and J are TRBV5-5 and TRBJ1-3; 7 nucleotides agree with TRBD1. Germline CDR1 and CDR2: SGHKS and YYEKEE (reference sequence). The V and J ends lost 2 bases and 2 bases, in that order; junction bases with no gene match: 4. The CDR3 loop spans 15 amino acids. CDR3 in DNA: TGTGCCAGCAGCTTACAGGGGTGGCCTGGAAACACCATATATTTT. Protein sequence: CASSLQGWPGNTIYF.

V gene TRBV2 combines with J gene TRBJ1-2; 9 bases agree with TRBD1. CDR3 length: 14 residues. Germline CDR1 and CDR2: SNHLY and FYNNEI. Trimming removed 6 bases from V and 4 bases from J; junction bases left unmatched: 6. The CDR3 here is CASRDRQGGYGYTF. The CDR3 bases are TGTGCCAGCAGGGACCGACAGGGGGGCTATGGCTACACCTTC.

The CDR3 region is CASSPRASNYGYTF. The CDR3 region has the DNA TGTGCCAGCTCACCAAGGGCCAGCAACTATGGCTACACCTTC. The chain employs TRBV18 and TRBJ1-2; D is ambiguous. CDR1 and CDR2 (germline): KGHSH, LQKENI. The CDR3 is 14 residues long. With 2 bases removed from V and 2 bases from J, the gap between germline ends came to 9 bases.

The chain carries TRBV10-2 and TRBJ2-3, with 8 bases lining up with TRBD1. V lost 6 bases and J lost 4; bases outside the gene matches: 6. The CDR3 has 14 residues. The germline V gene has CDR1 WSHSY and CDR2 SAAADI. The CDR3 coding sequence is TGCGCCAGCAGGGACAGGGTTTACGCAGATACGCAGTATTTT. As protein: CASRDRVYADTQYF.

CDR3 coding DNA: TGTGCCTGGAGCCTAAGGATGAGCACAGATACGCAGTATTTT. Encoded protein: CAWSLRMSTDTQYF. The V call is TRBV30, the J call TRBJ2-3; D is ambiguous. Germline values: CDR1 GTSNPN, CDR2 SVGIG (reference sequence). The CDR3 is 14 residues long. V lost 3 bases and J lost 0, with 10 bases in between.

This chain uses TRBV7-2 with TRBJ2-7; unclear D gene. V was trimmed by 4 bases and J by 3 bases, leaving 10 bases between them. The length of the CDR3 is 13 residues. Germline V gives CDR1 SGHTA, CDR2 FQGNSA. In DNA form, the CDR3 reads TGTGCCAGCAGCTCCACGGATGGCTACGAGCAGTACTTC. Its protein is CASSSTDGYEQYF.

This clone was detected only once. V gene TRBV9 combines with J gene TRBJ2-5, with 10 nucleotides matching TRBD2. J was trimmed by 4 bases and V by 0 bases; bases with no gene match: 6. CDR3 size: 16 residues. Per the germline V gene, CDR1 is SGDLS and CDR2 is YYNGEE. The CDR3 nucleotides read TGTGCCAGCAGCGTAGGGAGTAGCGGGAGGTCAGAGACCCAGTACTTC. This translates into CASSVGSSGRSETQYF.

This rearrangement joins TRBV27 to TRBJ1-1, with unresolved D. This CDR3 is 15 amino acids long. The V end was cut by 4 bases, the J end by 4 bases, with 16 bases between. CDR1 is MNHEY and CDR2 is SMNVEV in the germline V gene (reference sequence). The CDR3 DNA reads as TGTGCCAGCAGTTCCCCTGGGATCGGGATCACTGAAGCTTTCTTT. Protein sequence: CASSSPGIGITEAFF.

The rearrangement uses TRBV27 and TRBJ2-7; 14 bases are shared with TRBD2. The CDR3 is 15 amino acids. Germline V gene sequence: CDR1 MNHEY, CDR2 SMNVEV (reference sequence). Trimming cost V 6 bases and J 7 bases; bases outside gene matches: 8. The CDR3 spells CASRGTGLAGVEQYF. CDR3 bases: TGTGCCAGCAGGGGGACGGGACTAGCGGGAGTTGAGCAGTACTTC.

The chain uses TRBV7-6 and TRBJ1-1; TRBD1 matches at 8 bases. CDR1 is SGHVS, CDR2 FNYEAQ, per germline. With 5 bases clipped from V and 0 bases from J, the junction kept 2 bases outside the gene matches. There are 14 residues in the CDR3. The CDR3 reads CASSRTGLNTEAFF. The CDR3 DNA reads TGTGCCAGCAGCCGGACAGGGTTGAACACTGAAGCTTTCTTT. The entire variable domain, with the rest obtained from reference TRBV7-6 and TRBJ1-1, is as follows: GAGVSQSPRYKVTKRGQDVALRCDPISGHVSLYWYRQALGQGPEFLTYFNYEAQQDKSGLPNDRFSAERPEGSISTLTIQRTEQRDSAMYRCASSRTGLNTEAFFGQGTRLTVV.

The rearrangement joins TRBV6-1 to TRBJ1-2, with D tentatively TRBD1 (5 bases). The CDR3 spans 13 residues. Trimming removed 7 bases at V and 10 bases at J, with 19 bases between. Germline assignment: CDR1 MNHNS and CDR2 SASEGT. The CDR3 DNA is TGTGCCAGCACTCAAGACAGTGGGGGATCCTACACCTTC. Translated, it gives CASTQDSGGSYTF.

The chain uses TRBV4-3 and TRBJ1-5; D ambiguous. The germline V gene has CDR1 LGHNA and CDR2 YSLEER. Between the trimmed V and J ends, which lost 2 bases and 7 bases, there was a span of 12 bases. This CDR3 has 14 residues. In DNA, the CDR3 is TGCGCCAGCAGCCAACGGACTTTCGAACAGCCCCAGCATTTT. Its protein product is CASSQRTFEQPQHF.

The V gene is TRBV5-4, the J gene TRBJ2-7, with 10 bases lining up with TRBD2. V was pared by 2 bases and J by 3 bases, with 5 bases of the junction left unmatched. CDR3 length equals 15 residues. Germline loops: CDR1 SGHNT, CDR2 YYREEE (reference sequence). The CDR3 DNA sequence: TGTGCCAGCAGCTTCCTAGCGGGAGCAGGCTACGAGCAGTACTTC. Protein: CASSFLAGAGYEQYF. Drawing the rest from reference TRBV5-4 and TRBJ2-7, the complete variable domain is ETGVTQSPTHLIKTRGQQVTLRCSSQSGHNTVSWYQQALGQGPQFIFQYYREEENGRGNFPPRFSGLQFPNYSSELNVNALELDDSALYLCASSFLAGAGYEQYFGPGTRLTVT.

J is TRBJ1-5 and V is TRBV2, with 10 positions matching TRBD1. This CDR3 spans 15 amino acids. CDR1 and CDR2 from the germline V gene are SNHLY and FYNNEI. J gave up 6 bases and V 6 bases, and 8 bases lay outside the gene matches. This CDR3 is CASRAGTGVGQPQHF. In nucleotides, the CDR3 is TGTGCCAGCAGGGCCGGGACAGGGGTGGGTCAGCCCCAGCATTTT.

There are a few counts of this clone. CDR3 nucleotide sequence: TGTGCCAGCAGTTGGCTCCAGTTTGCCCGTGAAGCTTTCTTT. It translates to CASSWLQFAREAFF. The chain uses TRBV28 and TRBJ1-1; no reliable D call. The ends were cut back, 4 bases at V and 7 bases at J, with 16 bases in the middle. The CDR3 spans 14 residues. The germline CDR1 and CDR2 sequences are MDHEN and SYDVKM.

This clone was observed a few times. The chain combines TRBV25-1 with TRBJ1-2; 8 nucleotides agree with TRBD1. V was clipped by 5 bases and J by 4 bases; unmatched bases: 3. This CDR3 has 13 residues. Germline CDR1 and CDR2: MGHDK and SYGVNS. The CDR3 is CASSRQGTYGYTF. The CDR3 DNA is TGTGCCAGCAGTCGACAGGGGACCTATGGCTACACCTTC.

This chain links TRBV7-2 with TRBJ2-5, with 7 bases identical to TRBD1. Germline assignment: CDR1 SGHTA and CDR2 FQGNSA. Losses at the gene ends were 5 bases for V and 5 bases for J; bases not matched to a gene: 8. The CDR3 loop spans 14 amino acids. CDR3 bases: TGTGCCAGCAGCCTAGACAGGGTCGACGAGACCCAGTACTTC. Translating gives CASSLDRVDETQYF.